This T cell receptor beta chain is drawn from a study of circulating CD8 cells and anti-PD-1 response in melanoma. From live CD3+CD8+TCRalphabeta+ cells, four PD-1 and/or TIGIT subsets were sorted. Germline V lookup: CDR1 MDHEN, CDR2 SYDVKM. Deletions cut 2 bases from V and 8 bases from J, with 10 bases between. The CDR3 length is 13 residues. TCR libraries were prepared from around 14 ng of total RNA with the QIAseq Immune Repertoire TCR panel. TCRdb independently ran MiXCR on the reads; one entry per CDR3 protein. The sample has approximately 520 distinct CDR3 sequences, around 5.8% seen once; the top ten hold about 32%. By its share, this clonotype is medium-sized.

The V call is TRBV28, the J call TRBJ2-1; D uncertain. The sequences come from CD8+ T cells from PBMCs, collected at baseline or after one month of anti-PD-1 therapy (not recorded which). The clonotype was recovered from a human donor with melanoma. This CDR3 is CASSLNQYHEQFF. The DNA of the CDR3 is TGTGCCAGCAGTTTAAACCAGTACCATGAGCAGTTCTTC.